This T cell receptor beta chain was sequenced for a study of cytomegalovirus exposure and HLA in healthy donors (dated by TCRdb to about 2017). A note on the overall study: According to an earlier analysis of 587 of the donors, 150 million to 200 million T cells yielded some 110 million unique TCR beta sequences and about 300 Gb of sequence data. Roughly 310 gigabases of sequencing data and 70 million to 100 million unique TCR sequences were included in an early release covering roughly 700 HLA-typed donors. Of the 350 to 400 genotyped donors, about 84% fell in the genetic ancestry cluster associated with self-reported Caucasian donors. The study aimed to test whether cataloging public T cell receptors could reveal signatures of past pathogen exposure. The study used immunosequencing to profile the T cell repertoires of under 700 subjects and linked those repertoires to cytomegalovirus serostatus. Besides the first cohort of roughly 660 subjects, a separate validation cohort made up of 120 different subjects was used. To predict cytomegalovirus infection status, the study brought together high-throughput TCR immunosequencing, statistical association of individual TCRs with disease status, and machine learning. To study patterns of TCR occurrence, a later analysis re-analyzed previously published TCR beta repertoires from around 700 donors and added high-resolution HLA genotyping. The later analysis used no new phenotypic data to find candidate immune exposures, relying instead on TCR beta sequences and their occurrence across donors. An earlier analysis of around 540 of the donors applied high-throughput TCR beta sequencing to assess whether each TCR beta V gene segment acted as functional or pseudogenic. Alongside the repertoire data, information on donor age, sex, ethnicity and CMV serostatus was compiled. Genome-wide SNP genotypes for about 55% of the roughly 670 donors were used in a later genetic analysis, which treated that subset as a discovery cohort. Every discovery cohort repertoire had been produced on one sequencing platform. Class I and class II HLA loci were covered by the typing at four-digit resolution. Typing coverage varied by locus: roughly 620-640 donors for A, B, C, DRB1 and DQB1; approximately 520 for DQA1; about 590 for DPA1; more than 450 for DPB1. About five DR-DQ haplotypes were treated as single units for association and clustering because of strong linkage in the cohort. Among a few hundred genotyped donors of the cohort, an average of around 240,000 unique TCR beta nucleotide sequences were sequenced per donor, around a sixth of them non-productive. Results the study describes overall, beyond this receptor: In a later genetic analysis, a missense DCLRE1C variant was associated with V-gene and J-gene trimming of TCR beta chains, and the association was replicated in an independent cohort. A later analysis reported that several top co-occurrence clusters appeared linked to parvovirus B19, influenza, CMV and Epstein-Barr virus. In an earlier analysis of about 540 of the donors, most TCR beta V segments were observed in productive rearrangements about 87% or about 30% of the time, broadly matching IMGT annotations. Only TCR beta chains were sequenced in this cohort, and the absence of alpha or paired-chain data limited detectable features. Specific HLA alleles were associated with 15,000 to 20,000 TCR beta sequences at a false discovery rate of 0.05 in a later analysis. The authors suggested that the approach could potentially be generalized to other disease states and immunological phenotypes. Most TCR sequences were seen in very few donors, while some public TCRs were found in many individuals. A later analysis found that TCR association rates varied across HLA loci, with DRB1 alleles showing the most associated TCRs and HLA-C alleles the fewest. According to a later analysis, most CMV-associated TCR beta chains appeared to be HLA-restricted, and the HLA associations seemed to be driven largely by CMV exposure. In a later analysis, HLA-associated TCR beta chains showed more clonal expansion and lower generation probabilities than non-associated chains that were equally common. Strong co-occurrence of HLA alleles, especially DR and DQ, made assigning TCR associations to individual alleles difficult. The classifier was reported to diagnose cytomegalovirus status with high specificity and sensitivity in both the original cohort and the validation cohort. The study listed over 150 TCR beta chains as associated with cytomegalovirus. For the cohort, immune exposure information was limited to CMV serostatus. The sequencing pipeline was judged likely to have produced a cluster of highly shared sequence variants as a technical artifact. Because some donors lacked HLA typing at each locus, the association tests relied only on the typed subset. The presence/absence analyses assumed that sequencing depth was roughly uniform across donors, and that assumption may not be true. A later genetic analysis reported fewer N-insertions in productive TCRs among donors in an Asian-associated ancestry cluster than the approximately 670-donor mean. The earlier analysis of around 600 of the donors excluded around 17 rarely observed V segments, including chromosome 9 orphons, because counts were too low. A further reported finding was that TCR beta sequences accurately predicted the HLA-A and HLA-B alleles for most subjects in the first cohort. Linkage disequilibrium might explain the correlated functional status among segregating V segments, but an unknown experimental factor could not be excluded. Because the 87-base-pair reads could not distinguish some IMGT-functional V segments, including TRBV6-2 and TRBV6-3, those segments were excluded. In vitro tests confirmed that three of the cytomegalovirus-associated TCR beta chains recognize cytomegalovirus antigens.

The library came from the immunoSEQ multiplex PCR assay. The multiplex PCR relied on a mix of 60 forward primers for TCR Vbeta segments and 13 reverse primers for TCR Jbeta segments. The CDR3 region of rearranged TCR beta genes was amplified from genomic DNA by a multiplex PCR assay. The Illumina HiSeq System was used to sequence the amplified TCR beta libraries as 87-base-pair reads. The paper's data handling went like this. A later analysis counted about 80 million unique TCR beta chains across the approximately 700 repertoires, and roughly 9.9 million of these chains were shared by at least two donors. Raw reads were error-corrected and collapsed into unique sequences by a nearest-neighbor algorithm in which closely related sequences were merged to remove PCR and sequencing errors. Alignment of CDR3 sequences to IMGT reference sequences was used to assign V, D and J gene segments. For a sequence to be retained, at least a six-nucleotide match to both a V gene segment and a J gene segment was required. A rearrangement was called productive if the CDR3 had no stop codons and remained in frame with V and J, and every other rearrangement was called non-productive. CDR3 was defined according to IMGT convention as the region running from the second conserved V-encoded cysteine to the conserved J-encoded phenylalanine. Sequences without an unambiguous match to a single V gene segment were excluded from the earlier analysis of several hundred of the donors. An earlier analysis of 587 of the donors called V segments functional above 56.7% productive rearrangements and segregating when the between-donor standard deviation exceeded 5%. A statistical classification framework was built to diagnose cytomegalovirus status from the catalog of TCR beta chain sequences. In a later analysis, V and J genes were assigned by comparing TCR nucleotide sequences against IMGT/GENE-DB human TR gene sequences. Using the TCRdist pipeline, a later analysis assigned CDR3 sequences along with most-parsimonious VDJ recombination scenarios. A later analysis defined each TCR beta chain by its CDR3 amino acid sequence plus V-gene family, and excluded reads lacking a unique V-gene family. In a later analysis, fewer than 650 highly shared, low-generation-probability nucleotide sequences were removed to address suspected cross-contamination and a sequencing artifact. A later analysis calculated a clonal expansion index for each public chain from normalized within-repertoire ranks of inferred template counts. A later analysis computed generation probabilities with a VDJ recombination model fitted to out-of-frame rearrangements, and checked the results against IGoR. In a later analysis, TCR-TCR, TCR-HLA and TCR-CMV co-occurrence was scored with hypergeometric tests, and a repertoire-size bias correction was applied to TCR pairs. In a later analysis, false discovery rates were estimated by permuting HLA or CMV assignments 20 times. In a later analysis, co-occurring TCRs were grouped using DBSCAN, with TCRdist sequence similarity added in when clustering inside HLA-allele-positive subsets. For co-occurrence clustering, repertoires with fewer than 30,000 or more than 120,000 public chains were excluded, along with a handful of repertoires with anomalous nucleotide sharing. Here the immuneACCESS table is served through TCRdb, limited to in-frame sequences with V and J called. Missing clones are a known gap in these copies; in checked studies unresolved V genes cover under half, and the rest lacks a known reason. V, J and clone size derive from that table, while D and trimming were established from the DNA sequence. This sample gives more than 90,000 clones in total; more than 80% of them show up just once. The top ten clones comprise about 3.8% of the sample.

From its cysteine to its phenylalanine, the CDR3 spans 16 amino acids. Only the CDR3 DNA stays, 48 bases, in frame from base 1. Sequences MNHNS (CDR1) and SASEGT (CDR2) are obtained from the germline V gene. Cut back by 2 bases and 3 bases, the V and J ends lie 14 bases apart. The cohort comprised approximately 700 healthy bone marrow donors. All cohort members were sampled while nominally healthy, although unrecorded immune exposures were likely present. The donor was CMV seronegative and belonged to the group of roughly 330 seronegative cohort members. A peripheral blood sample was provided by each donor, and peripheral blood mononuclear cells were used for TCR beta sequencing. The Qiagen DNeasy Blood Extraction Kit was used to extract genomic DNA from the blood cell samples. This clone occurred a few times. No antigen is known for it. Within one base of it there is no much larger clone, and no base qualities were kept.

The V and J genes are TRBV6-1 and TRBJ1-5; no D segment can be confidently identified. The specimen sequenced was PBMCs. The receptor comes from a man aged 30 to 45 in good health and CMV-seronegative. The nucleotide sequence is TGTGCCAGCAGTGAATCGAGGGAGGTCTACAATCAGCCCCAGCATTTT. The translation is CASSESREVYNQPQHF.